The next 20 T cell receptor beta chains were all read from a single sample in a study of Graves' ophthalmopathy and Graves' hyperthyroidism. Amplification of TCR beta CDR3 regions used RNA transcripts. The library came from an HTBI-primed first-round RT-PCR and a second-round multiplex PCR. Via MiXCR, TCRdb re-called the multiplex PCR reads, giving one row per CDR3 protein. Of under 200,000 distinct CDR3 sequences in the sample, less than 45% were seen once. The specimen was peripheral blood. The receptors stem from a woman aged 40 to 50 with Graves' ophthalmopathy.

This chain connects TRBV12-3 or TRBV12-4 to TRBJ2-7; D is uncertain. With 1 base removed from V and 5 bases from J, the gap between germline ends came to 12 bases. The CDR3 has 14 amino acids. The CDR3 DNA reads as TGTGCCAGCAGTTTAGGAACCTTCCTAAACGAGCAGTACTTC. Its translation: CASSLGTFLNEQYF.

This sequence joins TRBV18 and TRBJ1-1, with TRBD1 identical over 9 bases. V lost 4 bases and J lost 6; bases outside the gene matches: 9. The CDR3 runs to 15 residues. The germline gives CDR1 KGHSH, CDR2 LQKENI. As DNA, the CDR3 is TGTGCCAGCTCACATCAGACAGGGGGACGGTCTGAAGCTTTCTTT. This sequence encodes CASSHQTGGRSEAFF. Supplemented by reference TRBV18 and TRBJ1-1, the full variable domain reads NAGVMQNPRHLVRRRGQEARLRCSPMKGHSHVYWYRQLPEEGLKFMVYLQKENIIDESGMPKERFSAEFPKEGPSILRIQQVVRGDSAAYFCASSHQTGGRSEAFFGQGTRLTVV.

This chain links TRBV7-2 with TRBJ1-2; no definite D call. V lost 1 base and J 4 bases, leaving 10 bases between the germline ends. In germline, CDR1 is SGHTA, CDR2 FQGNSA. This CDR3 is 14 amino acids long. CDR3 in amino acids: CASSLERQVYGYTF. CDR3 DNA sequence: TGTGCCAGCAGCTTAGAACGGCAGGTCTATGGCTACACCTTC.

At least ten counts were recorded for this clonotype. This rearrangement joins TRBV12-3 or TRBV12-4 to TRBJ1-3; TRBD1 agrees at 8 bases. V was clipped by 4 bases and J by 0 bases; unmatched bases: 2. This CDR3 has 15 amino acids. The CDR3 DNA reads as TGTGCCAGCAGTTATACAGGGGGCTCTGGAAACACCATATATTTT. Its translation is CASSYTGGSGNTIYF.

This clonotype was detected ten times or more. The V gene is TRBV9, the J gene TRBJ1-2; D is uncertain. The V end was cut by 1 base, the J end by 8 bases, with 12 bases between. The CDR3 consists of 13 residues. The germline CDR1 and CDR2 sequences are SGDLS and YYNGEE. The CDR3, as DNA: TGTGCCAGCAGCGTAAATTTTAACTCCGGCTACACCTTC. It specifies CASSVNFNSGYTF.

This clonotype was detected many times. The J gene is TRBJ2-2, the V gene TRBV2; 7 bases are shared with TRBD2. The ends lost 8 bases at V and 6 bases at J; junction bases unmatched: 9. CDR3 length: 14 residues. Per the germline V gene, CDR1 is SNHLY and CDR2 is FYNNEI. In DNA form, the CDR3 reads TGTGCCAGCGGGCTAGCGGTCCTTGCCGGGGAGCTGTTTTTT. Amino acids: CASGLAVLAGELFF.

This clonotype was picked up many times. The rearrangement joins TRBV5-1 to TRBJ2-5; 7 bases agree with TRBD2. CDR3 length: 16 residues. J gave up 2 bases and V 0 bases, and 7 bases lay outside the gene matches. Germline CDR1 is SGHRS and CDR2 is YFSETQ. CDR3: CASSLGSWEGQETQYF. The CDR3, as DNA: TGCGCCAGCAGCTTGGGGTCCTGGGAGGGGCAAGAGACCCAGTACTTC. The entire variable domain, with the rest obtained from reference TRBV5-1 and TRBJ2-5, is as follows: KAGVTQTPRYLIKTRGQQVTLSCSPISGHRSVSWYQQTPGQGLQFLFEYFSETQRNKGNFPGRFSGRQFSNSRSEMNVSTLELGDSALYLCASSLGSWEGQETQYFGPGTRLLVL.

This clonotype has ten or more counts. This chain joins TRBV11-2 and TRBJ2-5; 10 bases agree with TRBD2. V was pared by 5 bases and J by 4 bases, with 7 bases of the junction left unmatched. This CDR3 is 15 amino acids long. Germline CDR1 reads SGHAT; CDR2 reads FQNNGV. CDR3 nucleotides: TGTGCCAGCAGCGCGACTAGCGGGTGGGGAGAGACCCAGTACTTC. Translated: CASSATSGWGETQYF.

In this sample, this clonotype turned up many times. The CDR3 sequence is CASSYSRDPTYEQYF. CDR3 in DNA: TGTGCCAGCAGTTACTCACGGGACCCAACCTACGAGCAGTACTTC. The rearrangement uses TRBV6-5 and TRBJ2-7; D possibly matches TRBD1 or TRBD2 (5 bases each). V gave up 0 bases and J gave up 2 bases, with 11 bases separating them. This CDR3 contains 15 residues. In germline, CDR1 is MNHEY, CDR2 SVGAGI.

CDR3 bases: TGTGCCAGCAGTTACGGGGATAAGCGGGAGCAGTACTTC. Translation gives CASSYGDKREQYF. The rearrangement links TRBV6-5 to TRBJ2-7; D is perhaps TRBD2 (5 bases). Germline V gene lookup returns CDR1 MNHEY and CDR2 SVGAGI. This CDR3 spans 13 amino acids. V lost 2 bases and J lost 7, with 12 bases in between.

J is TRBJ2-5 and V is TRBV20-1; D is ambiguous. The J call may be wrong; the DNA end is better matched by TRBJ2-4. In germline, CDR1 is DFQATT, CDR2 SNEGSKA (reference sequence). The CDR3 runs 13 residues. CDR3 loop: CSARLLGRNIQYF. The CDR3 DNA reads as TGCAGTGCTAGACTCCTAGGTCGGAACATTCAGTACTTC.

This clonotype was counted at least ten times. V gene TRBV6-5 combines with J gene TRBJ1-5; D might be TRBD1 (5 bases). The V end was cut by 2 bases, the J end by 2 bases, with 10 bases between. The CDR3 length is 15 residues. Per the germline V gene, CDR1 is MNHEY and CDR2 is SVGAGI. CDR3 DNA: TGTGCCAGCAGTTACATTGGGGCGGGCAATCAGCCCCAGCATTTT. This translates into CASSYIGAGNQPQHF.

This clonotype was counted ten times or more. The chain is built from TRBV20-1 and TRBJ2-2, with 9 bases identical to TRBD1. V dropped 3 bases and J dropped 0; count of bases not matched to a gene: 2. The CDR3 consists of 15 residues. In germline, CDR1 is DFQATT, CDR2 SNEGSKA (reference sequence). CDR3 coding DNA: TGCAGTGCTAGCCGACAGGGGGCGAACACCGGGGAGCTGTTTTTT. This translates into CSASRQGANTGELFF.

The chain employs TRBV6-1 and TRBJ1-1; tentatively, D is TRBD1 (6 bases). This CDR3 spans 14 amino acids. CDR1 and CDR2 (germline): MNHNS, SASEGT. V was cut by 7 bases and J by 5 bases, with 17 bases left in between. The CDR3, as DNA: TGTGCCAGCAACAGAGTGGGTAGGGGGACTGAAGCTTTCTTT. It encodes CASNRVGRGTEAFF.

The chain uses TRBV28 and TRBJ1-5; TRBD1 is a possible D gene (6 bases). The CDR3 runs to 15 residues. V lost 5 bases, J lost 0 bases, and 11 bases lay in between. Looked up from germline, CDR1 is MDHEN and CDR2 is SYDVKM. The CDR3 nucleotides are TGTGCCAGCAGTCCGGGACACCATAGCAATCAGCCCCAGCATTTT. Residues: CASSPGHHSNQPQHF. The whole variable domain, remainder taken from reference TRBV28 and TRBJ1-5, is DVKVTQSSRYLVKRTGEKVFLECVQDMDHENMFWYRQDPGLGLRLIYFSYDVKMKEKGDIPEGYSVSREKKERFSLILESASTNQTSMYLCASSPGHHSNQPQHFGDGTRLSIL.

This clonotype has a single count. This could be a read error, since a much larger clone is one nucleotide away. The V call is TRBV18, the J call TRBJ1-3; no firm D call. The CDR3 covers 17 residues. Deletions cut 0 bases from V and 4 bases from J, with 16 bases between. Germline-derived CDR1 and CDR2 are KGHSH and LQKENI. CDR3 nucleotides: TGTGCCAGCTCACCACCTGGAGGAGGAACAATGGGAAACACCATATATTTT. Translated, it gives CASSPPGGGTMGNTIYF.

In the case of this clonotype: Germline is not matched at one junction end, which may reflect a read error. This chain uses TRBV6-2 or TRBV6-3 with TRBJ2-5; 7 positions match TRBD1. CDR1 and CDR2 from the germline V gene are MNHEY and SVGEGT. The CDR3 consists of 15 residues. CDR3: CATSDLQGGGETQYF. In DNA form, the CDR3 reads TGTGCCACCAGTGATTTGCAAGGGGGCGGTGAGACCCAGTACTTC.

This clonotype was seen repeatedly, ten times or more. J is TRBJ1-3 and V is TRBV4-1; D ambiguous. Germline lookup yields CDR1 MGHRA and CDR2 YSYEKL. V was shortened by 5 bases and J by 4 bases, with 9 bases between the two germline ends. This CDR3 contains 13 residues. DNA for the CDR3: TGCGCCAGCAGCAAAGCGGGGGGAAACACCATATATTTT. This encodes CASSKAGGNTIYF.

The sample holds many counts of this clonotype. The CDR3 spells CASSPLGREKETQYF. The CDR3 DNA reads as TGTGCCAGCAGCCCACTGGGACGAGAAAAAGAGACCCAGTACTTC. This rearrangement joins TRBV11-2 to TRBJ2-5; the D call may be TRBD1 or TRBD2 (5 bases each). V dropped 5 bases and J dropped 3 bases, with 16 bases sitting between them. Germline V gives CDR1 SGHAT, CDR2 FQNNGV. This CDR3 region has 15 residues.

The rearrangement joins TRBV20-1 to TRBJ1-1; no firm D call. Per germline, CDR1 DFQATT and CDR2 SNEGSKA (reference sequence). The CDR3 runs 15 residues. The V end was cut by 1 base, the J end by 3 bases, with 15 bases between. CDR3 sequence reads: CSARAVGSVDTEAFF. In nucleotides, the CDR3 is TGCAGTGCTAGAGCCGTAGGGTCGGTAGACACTGAAGCTTTCTTT.